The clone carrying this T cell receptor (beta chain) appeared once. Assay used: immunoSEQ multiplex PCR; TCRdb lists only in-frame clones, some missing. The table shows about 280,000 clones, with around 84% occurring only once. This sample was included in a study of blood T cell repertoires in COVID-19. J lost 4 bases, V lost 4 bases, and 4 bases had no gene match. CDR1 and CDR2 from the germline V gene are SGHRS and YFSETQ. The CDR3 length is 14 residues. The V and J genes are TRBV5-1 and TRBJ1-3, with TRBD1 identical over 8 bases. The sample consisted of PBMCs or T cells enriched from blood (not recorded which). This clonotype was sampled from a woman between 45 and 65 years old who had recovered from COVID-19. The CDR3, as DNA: TGCGCCAGCAGCATGGACAGGGCCGGAAACACCATATATTTT. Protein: CASSMDRAGNTIYF. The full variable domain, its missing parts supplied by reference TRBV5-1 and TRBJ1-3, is KAGVTQTPRYLIKTRGQQVTLSCSPISGHRSVSWYQQTPGQGLQFLFEYFSETQRNKGNFPGRFSGRQFSNSRSEMNVSTLELGDSALYLCASSMDRAGNTIYFGEGSWLTVV.